This TCR beta chain was found in a study of T cells in localized non-small cell lung cancer. This clone was picked up a small number of times. The protocol was immunoSEQ multiplex PCR, while the TCRdb copy is restricted to in-frame clones and leaves out a portion. Here the sample spans fewer than 90,000 clones, around 80% being singletons. The CDR3 length is 14 residues. V was pared by 5 bases and J by 7 bases, with 17 bases between. Germline V gives CDR1 SGHTA, CDR2 FQGNSA. Sequencing was performed on PBMCs, taken before any cancer treatment. J is TRBJ1-2 and V is TRBV7-2; possibly TRBD1 for D (5 bases). The TCR comes from a man between 40 and 75 years old with stage II squamous cell lung carcinoma. CDR3 residues: CASSVLYGAGGYTF. The CDR3 nucleotides read TGTGCCAGCAGCGTCCTGTACGGGGCGGGTGGCTACACCTTC.